A selection of T cell receptor beta chains follows, all from one sample in a study of blood T cell repertoires in COVID-19. Produced via immunoSEQ multiplex PCR; TCRdb's table is partial and in-frame only. The sample lists about 140,000 clones, 65% to 80% occurring once. The sequenced material came from peripheral blood. The receptors shown here come from an elderly man with acute or convalescent COVID-19. The CDR3 runs from the conserved cysteine through the conserved F or W. D genes are given only for firm matches. Size values are once, few and many counts, or a class for expanded clones, and some rows have none.

D gene: NA
clone size: NA
J gene: TRBJ1-5
V gene: TRBV19
CDR3 protein: CASSHSNQPQHF
CDR3 DNA: TGTGCCAGTAGCCATAGCAATCAGCCCCAGCATTTT

D gene: TRBD1
clone size: NA
J gene: TRBJ1-4
V gene: TRBV28
CDR3 protein: CASSSPDRGKLFF
CDR3 DNA: TGTGCCAGCAGTTCCCCGGACAGGGGAAAACTGTTTTTT

D gene: NA
clone size: NA
J gene: TRBJ1-5
V gene: TRBV19
CDR3 protein: CASDIGGGSNQPQHF
CDR3 DNA: TGTGCCAGTGACATAGGGGGGGGCAGCAATCAGCCCCAGCATTTT

D gene: TRBD1
clone size: NA
J gene: TRBJ1-5
V gene: TRBV20-1
CDR3 protein: CSASGWAGGLQPQHF
CDR3 DNA: TGCAGTGCTAGTGGGTGGGCAGGGGGACTTCAGCCCCAGCATTTT

D gene: TRBD2
clone size: NA
J gene: TRBJ2-7
V gene: TRBV6-5
CDR3 protein: CATRLGGSAYEQYF
CDR3 DNA: TGTGCCACTCGATTGGGGGGGAGCGCCTACGAGCAGTACTTC

D gene: NA
clone size: NA
J gene: TRBJ2-7
V gene: TRBV4-1
CDR3 protein: CASSQEGVLGGGQYF
CDR3 DNA: TGCGCCAGCAGCCAAGAGGGAGTACTCGGAGGAGGGCAGTACTTC

D gene: TRBD1
clone size: NA
J gene: TRBJ2-1
V gene: TRBV10-2
CDR3 protein: CASRDSGGSYNEQFF
CDR3 DNA: TGCGCCAGCAGGGACTCAGGGGGTTCCTACAATGAGCAGTTCTTC

D gene: NA
clone size: NA
J gene: TRBJ1-1
V gene: TRBV3-1/TRBV3-2
CDR3 protein: CASSSQGTKNTEAFF
CDR3 DNA: TGTGCCAGCAGCTCTCAGGGGACAAAGAACACTGAAGCTTTCTTT

D gene: NA
clone size: NA
J gene: TRBJ1-2
V gene: TRBV30
CDR3 protein: CAWSGAGEGYTF
CDR3 DNA: TGTGCCTGGAGTGGGGCAGGGGAAGGCTACACCTTC

D gene: NA
clone size: NA
J gene: TRBJ2-6
V gene: TRBV6-2/TRBV6-3
CDR3 protein: CASSYSRVGANVLTF
CDR3 DNA: TGTGCCAGCAGTTACTCGAGGGTTGGGGCCAACGTCCTGACTTTC

D gene: NA
clone size: few
J gene: TRBJ2-7
V gene: TRBV10-3
CDR3 protein: CAISGPLRSGRNYEQYF
CDR3 DNA: TGTGCCATCAGTGGGCCTCTACGTTCCGGGAGAAACTACGAGCAGTACTTC

D gene: NA
clone size: once
J gene: TRBJ2-3
V gene: TRBV5-1
CDR3 protein: CASGKSRAGTDTQYF
CDR3 DNA: TGCGCCAGCGGCAAAAGCCGCGCGGGCACAGATACGCAGTATTTT

D gene: NA
clone size: few
J gene: TRBJ2-7
V gene: TRBV6-2/TRBV6-3
CDR3 protein: CASSYAYEQYF
CDR3 DNA: TGTGCCAGCAGCTATGCCTACGAGCAGTACTTC

D gene: NA
clone size: NA
J gene: TRBJ1-3
V gene: TRBV7-6
CDR3 protein: CASSHIDQGNTIYF
CDR3 DNA: TGTGCCAGCAGCCATATTGACCAGGGGAACACCATATATTTT

D gene: TRBD1
clone size: NA
J gene: TRBJ1-2
V gene: TRBV18
CDR3 protein: CASSPERTGVVAANYGYTF
CDR3 DNA: TGTGCCAGCTCACCAGAAAGAACAGGGGTGGTGGCTGCTAACTATGGCTACACCTTC

D gene: TRBD1
clone size: NA
J gene: TRBJ2-6
V gene: TRBV3-1/TRBV3-2
CDR3 protein: CASSNRGSGANVLTF
CDR3 DNA: TGTGCCAGTAGTAACAGGGGCTCTGGGGCCAACGTCCTGACTTTC

D gene: TRBD2
clone size: NA
J gene: TRBJ2-7
V gene: TRBV28
CDR3 protein: CASSRPTSGVYEQYF
CDR3 DNA: TGTGCCAGCAGTAGACCGACTAGCGGGGTTTACGAGCAGTACTTC

D gene: TRBD1
clone size: NA
J gene: TRBJ1-2
V gene: TRBV14
CDR3 protein: CASSLGQRRDYGYTF
CDR3 DNA: TGTGCCAGCAGCCTGGGACAGCGGAGGGACTATGGCTACACCTTC

D gene: NA
clone size: many
J gene: TRBJ1-1
V gene: TRBV3-1/TRBV3-2
CDR3 protein: CASRGGNTEAFF
CDR3 DNA: TGTGCCAGCAGAGGAGGGAACACTGAAGCTTTCTTT

D gene: NA
clone size: NA
J gene: TRBJ2-3
V gene: TRBV19
CDR3 protein: CASTSTGDTQYF
CDR3 DNA: TGTGCCAGTACTTCGACGGGTGATACGCAGTATTTT

D gene: NA
clone size: NA
J gene: TRBJ1-6
V gene: TRBV6-5
CDR3 protein: CATEFSYNSPLHF
CDR3 DNA: TGTGCAACAGAATTCTCCTATAATTCACCCCTCCACTTT

D gene: NA
clone size: NA
J gene: TRBJ2-7
V gene: TRBV30
CDR3 protein: CAWSVRGGPSYEQYF
CDR3 DNA: TGTGCCTGGAGTGTCCGAGGAGGGCCCTCCTACGAGCAGTACTTC

D gene: TRBD1
clone size: NA
J gene: TRBJ2-5
V gene: TRBV19
CDR3 protein: CASSITGGSETQYF
CDR3 DNA: TGTGCCAGTAGTATAACAGGGGGAAGTGAGACCCAGTACTTC

D gene: NA
clone size: NA
J gene: TRBJ2-5
V gene: TRBV14
CDR3 protein: CASSPYPQGKTQYF
CDR3 DNA: TGTGCCAGCAGCCCTTACCCCCAGGGGAAGACCCAGTACTTC

D gene: NA
clone size: few
J gene: TRBJ1-4
V gene: TRBV28
CDR3 protein: CASSLIGEKLFF
CDR3 DNA: TGTGCCAGCAGTTTAATCGGTGAAAAACTGTTTTTT

D gene: TRBD2
clone size: few
J gene: TRBJ2-5
V gene: TRBV7-3
CDR3 protein: CASSLTSGGIETQYF
CDR3 DNA: TGTGCCAGCAGCTTGACTAGCGGGGGGATTGAGACCCAGTACTTC